These 28 T cell receptor beta chains were all obtained from the same sample, sequenced in a study of regulatory T cells in long-lasting Graves disease. Library construction for TCR beta used iRepertoire HTBI primers and Arm-PCR of CDR3 regions. Via MiXCR, TCRdb re-called the multiplex PCR reads, giving one row per CDR3 protein. The sample contains roughly 450,000 distinct CDR3 sequences, about 20% of which appear only once. Indicated time point: persistent/refractory GD, antithyroid drugs over 5 years with positive TRAb. PBMCs provided the RNA from which the TCR library was made. The source was peripheral blood mononuclear cells (PBMCs), collected when the disease was refractory, from a patient treated with antithyroid drugs. The receptors derive from a female donor with Graves disease.

Remarks on this clonotype: At one end the junction does not follow the germline gene, possibly because of a read error. This chain links TRBV18 with TRBJ2-5, with D maybe TRBD2 (6 bases). Germline V gives CDR1 KGHSH, CDR2 LQKENI. The CDR3 is 16 residues long. DNA of the CDR3: TGTGCCGGCTCACCACTGGAGGGCGGGTACCAAGAGACCCAGTACTTC. This translates into CAGSPLEGGYQETQYF.

The gene calls are TRBV20-1 and TRBJ1-2, with D unresolved. Per germline, CDR1 DFQATT and CDR2 SNEGSKA (reference sequence). This CDR3 is 15 amino acids long. V was clipped by 2 bases and J by 0 bases, with 13 bases between them. Written as DNA, the CDR3 is TGCAGTGCTAGAAGCCCCGTCAAGGCTAACTATGGCTACACCTTC. Translating it yields CSARSPVKANYGYTF.

This clonotype was observed a handful of times. The chain is built from TRBV19 and TRBJ2-7, with D possibly being TRBD1 (6 bases). Per germline, CDR1 LNHDA and CDR2 SQIVND (reference sequence). Trimming left V 3 bases short and J 9 bases short, with 21 bases between. This CDR3 has 15 residues. The CDR3 protein is CASSIGETGHGWQYF. CDR3 sequence (DNA): TGTGCCAGTAGTATCGGGGAGACAGGCCATGGTTGGCAGTACTTC. The variable domain in full, with the rest retrieved from reference TRBV19 and TRBJ2-7, is DGGITQSPKYLFRKEGQNVTLSCEQNLNHDAMYWYRQDPGQGLRLIYYSQIVNDFQKGDIAEGYSVSREKKESFPLTVTSAQKNPTAFYLCASSIGETGHGWQYFGPGTRLTVT.

This clonotype was counted many times. The chain combines TRBV20-1 with TRBJ1-5; D is unresolved. Germline V lookup: CDR1 DFQATT, CDR2 SNEGSKA (reference sequence). CDR3 length equals 16 residues. Between the trimmed V and J ends, which lost 1 base and 2 bases, there was a span of 15 bases. The CDR3 protein is CSARGGKTRGNQPQHF. DNA for the CDR3: TGCAGTGCTAGAGGCGGGAAAACTCGGGGCAATCAGCCCCAGCATTTT.

A word on this clonotype: This may be a read error, as it is one base from a much larger clone. The chain has TRBV2 and TRBJ2-7; TRBD2 matches at 13 bases. Per the germline V gene, CDR1 is SNHLY and CDR2 is FYNNEI. The CDR3 has 19 residues. DNA of the CDR3: TGTGCCAGCAGTGACGCTATCGAGGAACTAGCGGGAGGGACCTACGAGCAGCACTTC. As protein: CASSDAIEELAGGTYEQHF.

The table lists this clonotype with many counts. The chain is built from TRBV27 and TRBJ2-5; the D gene is possibly TRBD2 (6 bases). Trimming removed 6 bases at V and 4 bases at J, with 15 bases between. The CDR3 loop spans 14 amino acids. Germline CDR1 and CDR2: MNHEY and SMNVEV (reference sequence). The CDR3 sequence: CASSQTRRGETQYF. DNA of the CDR3: TGTGCCAGCAGCCAAACTAGGAGGGGAGAGACCCAGTACTTC.

V is TRBV2 and J is TRBJ2-3; the D is unclear. Germline V gene data show CDR1 as SNHLY and CDR2 as FYNNEI. The CDR3 has 15 amino acids. V shed 3 bases and J shed 0 bases, with 10 bases lying between them. The CDR3 DNA reads as TGTGCCAGCAGTGAGTACAACTTAAGCACAGATACGCAGTATTTT. The encoded protein is CASSEYNLSTDTQYF.

The J gene is TRBJ1-1, the V gene TRBV6-5, with D uncertain. CDR3 size: 14 residues. CDR1 MNHEY and CDR2 SVGAGI come from the germline V gene. Deletions cut 2 bases from V and 11 bases from J, with 18 bases between. DNA of the CDR3: TGTGCCAGCAGTTACCCGGCCCCAGGTGAAACGGCTTTCTTT. Translating gives CASSYPAPGETAFF.

The rearrangement uses TRBV9 and TRBJ2-2; weak D call: TRBD1 (6 bases). Germline V lookup: CDR1 SGDLS, CDR2 YYNGEE. V was trimmed by 4 bases and J by 4 bases, leaving 17 bases between them. The CDR3 contains 16 residues. The CDR3 DNA follows: TGTGCCAGCAGCCTCCGGGACAAGGTCGGCACCGGGGAGCTGTTTTTT. Encoded protein: CASSLRDKVGTGELFF.

This clonotype was detected ten times or more. The chain employs TRBV2 and TRBJ1-2, with TRBD1 identical over 10 bases. V was pared by 4 bases and J by 6 bases, with 5 bases of the junction left unmatched. Germline values: CDR1 SNHLY, CDR2 FYNNEI. The CDR3 runs to 14 residues. CDR3 sequence reads: CASSVTGQGHGYTF. In DNA, the CDR3 is TGTGCCAGCAGTGTCACGGGACAGGGGCATGGCTACACCTTC.

As regards this clonotype: This may come from a read error, since a much larger clone is one base off. This CDR3 is CASSESRGRGAYEQYF. In nucleotides, the CDR3 is TGTGCCAGCAGTGAATCCAGGGGGAGGGGAGCCTACGAGCAGTACTTC. This chain joins TRBV12-3 or TRBV12-4 and TRBJ2-7; D is tentatively TRBD1 or TRBD2 (7 bases each). This CDR3 region has 16 residues. Trimming took off 5 bases at V and 2 bases at J, with 19 bases between the two ends.

Concerning this clonotype: One end of the junction fails to match germline, which may point to a read error. The rearrangement links TRBV3-1 to TRBJ2-7, with TRBD2 identical over 12 bases. Germline-derived CDR1 and CDR2 are LGHDT and YNNKEL (reference sequence). CDR3 length equals 16 residues. For the CDR3, the DNA is TGTGCCAGCAGACAAGGAGGACTAGCGGGAACCTACGAGCAGTACTTC. Its translation is CASRQGGLAGTYEQYF.

V usage is TRBV2 and J usage is TRBJ2-3, with a weak D call TRBD2 (5 bases). CDR1 is SNHLY, CDR2 FYNNEI, per germline. Trimming stripped 4 bases from V and 0 bases from J, with 11 bases between. This CDR3 contains 15 residues. CDR3 bases: TGTGCCAGCAGTGGGAACGGGAAGAGCACAGATACGCAGTATTTT. It is translated as CASSGNGKSTDTQYF.

The chain combines TRBV6-1 with TRBJ2-5; possible D gene TRBD2, 5 bases. The CDR3 consists of 15 residues. Germline lookup yields CDR1 MNHNS and CDR2 SASEGT. The V and J ends lost 7 bases and 2 bases respectively, with 17 bases between them. The CDR3 nucleotides read TGTGCCAGCAACGGCTTGGCGGGTCCACAAGAGACCCAGTACTTC. Its protein is CASNGLAGPQETQYF.

This clonotype showed up many times. The rearrangement uses TRBV19 and TRBJ1-1; D perhaps matches TRBD1 (6 bases). The CDR3 is made up of 17 amino acids. Germline V gives CDR1 LNHDA, CDR2 SQIVND (reference sequence). Trimming took 3 bases from V and 3 from J, leaving 20 bases between them. The CDR3 loop reads CASSIVALGGRDTEAFF. The CDR3 DNA reads TGTGCCAGTAGTATTGTGGCCCTTGGGGGCAGGGACACTGAAGCTTTCTTT.

This clonotype appeared many times. The J gene is TRBJ2-5, the V gene TRBV7-2, with 9 bases identical to TRBD1. CDR1 and CDR2 (germline): SGHTA, FQGNSA. V shed 1 base, J shed 1 base, and the junction held 4 bases outside the gene matches. There are 16 residues in the CDR3. CDR3 sequence: CASSLGQGESQETQYF. CDR3 coding DNA: TGTGCCAGCAGCTTAGGACAGGGGGAATCCCAAGAGACCCAGTACTTC.

This clonotype was counted ten times or more. V gene TRBV2 combines with J gene TRBJ1-5; D call uncertain. The CDR3 is made up of 14 amino acids. The germline gives CDR1 SNHLY, CDR2 FYNNEI. V was cut by 3 bases and J by 2 bases, with 8 bases left in between. The CDR3 is CASSDVRGNQPQHF. The CDR3 coding sequence is TGTGCCAGCAGTGATGTTCGAGGCAATCAGCCCCAGCATTTT.

The chain uses TRBV30 and TRBJ1-2; D remains unclear. Germline loops: CDR1 GTSNPN, CDR2 SVGIG (reference sequence). Trimming took off 3 bases at V and 2 bases at J, with 16 bases between the two ends. This CDR3 contains 15 residues. The CDR3 protein is CAWRPTLARNYGYTF. CDR3 sequence (DNA): TGTGCCTGGAGGCCGACCCTAGCCAGGAACTATGGCTACACCTTC.

The rearrangement joins TRBV14 to TRBJ1-2, with TRBD1 as a possible D gene (5 bases). Trimming pared 1 base from V and 8 bases from J, leaving 14 bases between. The CDR3 runs to 14 residues. Germline CDR1 reads SGHDN; CDR2 reads FVKESK. CDR3 sequence: CASSQAYGAGGYTF. In DNA, the CDR3 is TGTGCCAGCAGCCAAGCGTACGGGGCTGGAGGCTACACCTTC.

V gene TRBV7-8 combines with J gene TRBJ2-2, with 11 nucleotides matching TRBD2. The trim removed 5 bases at V and 4 bases at J, leaving 9 bases unmatched. Germline V gives CDR1 SGHVS, CDR2 FQNEAQ. The CDR3 has 17 amino acids. This chain's CDR3 is CASSPIAGGPSTGELFF. The CDR3 DNA follows: TGTGCCAGCAGCCCCATAGCGGGAGGGCCGAGCACCGGGGAGCTGTTTTTT.

The V call is TRBV5-1, the J call TRBJ1-1, with D perhaps matching TRBD1 (6 bases). The CDR3 totals 13 residues. CDR1 and CDR2 (germline): SGHRS, YFSETQ. Trimming removed 2 bases from V and 7 bases from J, with 12 bases in between. The CDR3 DNA reads as TGCGCCAGCAGCTTTCAGGGGACGAATGAAGCTTTCTTT. It yields the protein CASSFQGTNEAFF.

This chain joins TRBV29-1 and TRBJ2-2; D is unresolved. Trimming stripped 2 bases from V and 1 base from J, with 14 bases between. Germline-derived CDR1 and CDR2 are SQVTM and ANQGSEA. The CDR3 sequence is 16 residues long. The CDR3 here is CSVELLEQRNTGELFF. The CDR3 nucleotides are TGCAGCGTTGAACTTCTGGAACAGAGGAACACCGGGGAGCTGTTTTTT.

A single count supports this clonotype. The chain carries TRBV19 and TRBJ1-6; D may be TRBD1 (5 bases). V gave up 10 bases and J gave up 5 bases, with 15 bases separating them. Germline values: CDR1 LNHDA, CDR2 SQIVND (reference sequence). The CDR3 is 14 amino acids. CDR3 loop: CATARQTDNSPLHF. CDR3 bases: TGTGCCACAGCGAGACAGACAGATAATTCACCCCTCCACTTT.

This clonotype showed up just a few times. The chain has TRBV25-1 and TRBJ1-6, with D maybe TRBD1 (6 bases). Germline V gene sequence: CDR1 MGHDK, CDR2 SYGVNS. CDR3 length: 15 residues. The V end lost 5 bases, the J end lost 10 bases, and 18 bases lay between the germline ends. The CDR3 loop is CASSPGASGGSPLHF. CDR3 bases: TGTGCCAGCAGTCCAGGGGCCTCAGGAGGGTCACCCCTCCACTTT.

V gene TRBV7-6 combines with J gene TRBJ2-1; the match to TRBD1 covers 8 bases. Germline CDR1 is SGHVS and CDR2 is FNYEAQ. The V and J ends lost 3 bases and 3 bases, in that order; junction bases with no gene match: 13. This CDR3 spans 18 amino acids. CDR3 sequence (DNA): TGTGCCAGCAGCTTGGAGACAGGGGTCCGGACTTTCTACAATGAGCAGTTCTTC. Amino acids: CASSLETGVRTFYNEQFF. Full variable domain (rest looked up from reference TRBV7-6 and TRBJ2-1): GAGVSQSPRYKVTKRGQDVALRCDPISGHVSLYWYRQALGQGPEFLTYFNYEAQQDKSGLPNDRFSAERPEGSISTLTIQRTEQRDSAMYRCASSLETGVRTFYNEQFFGPGTRLTVL.

The chain joins TRBV19 to TRBJ2-7; D possibly corresponds to TRBD2 (7 bases). Germline V CDR1 and CDR2: LNHDA, SQIVND (reference sequence). The CDR3 has 17 amino acids. The ends were cut back, 0 bases at V and 4 bases at J, with 19 bases in the middle. The CDR3 coding sequence is TGTGCCAGTAGTATAGAAATCCCTAGGGCGGGGGCATACGAGCAGTACTTC. Amino acid sequence: CASSIEIPRAGAYEQYF.

V and J are TRBV4-3 and TRBJ1-2, with 12 bases lining up with TRBD1. The V and J ends lost 2 bases and 6 bases, in that order; junction bases with no gene match: 7. Germline CDR1 reads LGHNA; CDR2 reads YSLEER. The CDR3 covers 16 residues. CDR3 DNA: TGCGCCAGCAGCCAACTCCTCGGGACAGGGGGCGATGGCTACACCTTC. Translation: CASSQLLGTGGDGYTF.

At least ten counts were recorded for this clonotype. The gene calls are TRBV29-1 and TRBJ1-2; D possibly corresponds to TRBD1 (6 bases). The CDR3 runs 13 residues. V was trimmed by 4 bases and J by 4 bases, leaving 13 bases between them. Germline V gene lookup returns CDR1 SQVTM and CDR2 ANQGSEA. The CDR3 reads CSVGGATSYGYTF. For the CDR3, the DNA is TGCAGCGTTGGGGGGGCGACGTCCTATGGCTACACCTTC.